This T cell receptor (beta chain) was sequenced during a study of cytomegalovirus exposure and HLA in healthy donors. Between the trimmed V and J ends, which lost 5 bases and 6 bases, there was a span of 16 bases. This CDR3 has 15 residues. Germline lookup yields CDR1 MNHNS and CDR2 SASEGT. Details on this clone: Antigen unknown.

Study-level results: Most TCR sequences were seen very rarely across donors, but some public TCRs occurred in many.

Sequenced by immunoSEQ multiplex PCR; TCRdb stores in-frame clones only, minus some. The data hold approximately 120,000 clones, with 90% to 95% observed a single time. Input material: PBMCs. J is TRBJ1-4 and V is TRBV6-1; a possible D gene is TRBD1 (5 bases). This receptor was identified in a woman aged 18-29 years in good health and CMV-seronegative. CDR3 loop: CASSNGRGEDEKLFF. The DNA of the CDR3 is TGTGCCAGCAGTAACGGACGGGGGGAGGATGAAAAACTGTTTTTT.